The clone carrying this TCR beta chain was found once. Primers for the PCR totalled 60 Vbeta and 13 Jbeta. Here immunoSEQ multiplex PCR was the method, and the copy in TCRdb shows in-frame clones only, minus some. This sample has about 190,000 clones, with approximately 82% found just once. This specimen belongs to a study of cytomegalovirus exposure and HLA in healthy donors. The overall study: Of 300 to 500 genotyped donors, 81% clustered with self-reported Caucasian donors.

Germline V gene lookup returns CDR1 SGDLS and CDR2 YYNGEE. Trimming took 5 bases from V and 0 from J; bases not matched to a gene: 8. The CDR3 extends over 15 amino acids. Sequenced input: PBMCs. This clonotype was obtained from a woman between 18 and 29 years old in good health and CMV-seropositive. The chain uses TRBV9 and TRBJ2-7; the match to TRBD1 covers 7 bases. The CDR3 DNA is TGTGCCAGCAGGGCCGGGACAGAGAGCTCCTACGAGCAGTACTTC. It yields the protein CASRAGTESSYEQYF.